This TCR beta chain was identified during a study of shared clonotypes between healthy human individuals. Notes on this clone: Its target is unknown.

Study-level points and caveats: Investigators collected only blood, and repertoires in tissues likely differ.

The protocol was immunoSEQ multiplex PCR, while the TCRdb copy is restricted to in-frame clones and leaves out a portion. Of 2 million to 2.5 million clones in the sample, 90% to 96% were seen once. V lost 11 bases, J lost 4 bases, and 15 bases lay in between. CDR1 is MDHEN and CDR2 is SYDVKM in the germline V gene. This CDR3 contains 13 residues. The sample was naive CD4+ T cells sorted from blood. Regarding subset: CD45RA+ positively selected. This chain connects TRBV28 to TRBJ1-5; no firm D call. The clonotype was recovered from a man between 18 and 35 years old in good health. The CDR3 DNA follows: TGTGCCGTCCTGCGGAGTACAAATCAGCCCCAGCATTTT. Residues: CAVLRSTNQPQHF.